Below, 23 T cell receptor beta chains from the same sample are listed, as sequenced in a study of beta chain features in type 1 diabetes. Findings and limits, study-wide: The study found moderately but significantly shorter TCRB CDR3s in all four CD4+ subsets of Type 1 diabetes patients.

Their antigen targets remain unknown. Isolated RNA was reverse transcribed in full, so expressed TCRB transcripts were sequenced. Clones were read by immunoSEQ multiplex PCR, and TCRdb kept only the in-frame ones, dropping some. The repertoire includes approximately 600,000 clones, approximately 13% of them detected once, and about 0.11% sits in the top ten. The sample was naive CD4+ T cells from blood. The receptors stem from a young man with type 1 diabetes.

This clone appeared a few times. The chain joins TRBV27 to TRBJ2-7; 11 bases align to TRBD1. The trim removed 8 bases at V and 4 bases at J, leaving 10 bases unmatched. This CDR3 is built from 15 residues. Germline CDR1 reads MNHEY; CDR2 reads SMNVEV (reference sequence). The CDR3 nucleotides are TGTGCCAGCCAACCCGGGACAGGGGGGTCATACGAGCAGTACTTC. This sequence encodes CASQPGTGGSYEQYF.

This clone has more than one count but fewer than ten. V gene TRBV14 combines with J gene TRBJ2-6; no definite D call. Germline lookup yields CDR1 SGHDN and CDR2 FVKESK. The CDR3 spans 16 residues. Trimming pared 4 bases from V and 0 bases from J, leaving 10 bases between. For the CDR3, the DNA is TGTGCCAGCAGCCTCCTTGATTACTCTGGGGCCAACGTCCTGACTTTC. Its protein product is CASSLLDYSGANVLTF.

The V call is TRBV6-1, the J call TRBJ2-3; D not certain. Germline V gives CDR1 MNHNS, CDR2 SASEGT. The CDR3 sequence is 12 residues long. Trimming shortened V by 1 base and J by 14 bases, and 13 bases separated the two germline ends. CDR3 residues: CASSEDGRPRYF. The CDR3 nucleotides are TGTGCCAGCAGTGAAGATGGAAGGCCTCGGTATTTT.

Here the CDR3 DNA reads TGTGCCAGCAGCCCAGGGACAGGGGGCTACGAGCAGTACTTC. This translates into CASSPGTGGYEQYF. The rearrangement uses TRBV21-1 and TRBJ2-7; the tabulated D call, TRBD1, remains unverified against the DNA. TRBV21-1 is an annotated pseudogene. This CDR3 is 14 amino acids long.

The chain carries TRBV5-1 and TRBJ2-3; TRBD2 matches 8 bases. CDR3 length: 17 amino acids. Germline CDR1 and CDR2: SGHRS and YFSETQ. V shed 5 bases and J 0 bases; nucleotides not matched to a gene: 11. The CDR3 region is CASSLAGTLLSTDTQYF. The CDR3 coding sequence is TGCGCCAGCAGTCTAGCGGGTACCCTCTTAAGCACAGATACGCAGTATTTT. The complete variable domain, with remaining parts taken from reference TRBV5-1 and TRBJ2-3, reads KAGVTQTPRYLIKTRGQQVTLSCSPISGHRSVSWYQQTPGQGLQFLFEYFSETQRNKGNFPGRFSGRQFSNSRSEMNVSTLELGDSALYLCASSLAGTLLSTDTQYFGPGTRLTVL.

The chain joins TRBV5-1 to TRBJ2-5; D is perhaps TRBD1 or TRBD2 (6 bases each). Per the germline V gene, CDR1 is SGHRS and CDR2 is YFSETQ. V lost 3 bases and J lost 5, with 20 bases in between. The CDR3 loop spans 16 amino acids. The CDR3 loop is CASSSEGGGSAETQYF. For the CDR3, the DNA is TGCGCCAGCAGCTCCGAGGGGGGCGGGTCAGCGGAGACCCAGTACTTC.

This chain uses TRBV28 with TRBJ1-2, with unresolved D. Germline V gene lookup returns CDR1 MDHEN and CDR2 SYDVKM. The ends were cut back, 2 bases at V and 4 bases at J, with 14 bases in the middle. The CDR3 is made up of 15 amino acids. As DNA, the CDR3 is TGTGCCAGCAGTTTAGACTCGACACTCAGCTATGGCTACACCTTC. Translated: CASSLDSTLSYGYTF.

This clone was seen a handful of times. The chain joins TRBV29-1 to TRBJ2-1; D might be TRBD1 (5 bases). The CDR3 loop spans 13 amino acids. CDR1 SQVTM and CDR2 ANQGSEA come from the germline V gene. The CDR3 sequence: CIVKGNGLSEQFF. DNA for the CDR3: TGCATTGTTAAGGGGAACGGCCTCAGTGAGCAGTTCTTC.

This clone was observed a few times. The gene calls are TRBV9 and TRBJ2-3; TRBD1 matches at 10 bases. This CDR3 has 17 residues. J lost 3 bases, V lost 0 bases, and 7 bases had no gene match. Germline V gives CDR1 SGDLS, CDR2 YYNGEE. CDR3 bases: TGTGCCAGCAGCGTAGGGGAGACAGGGGGCTTTACAGATACGCAGTATTTT. Amino acids: CASSVGETGGFTDTQYF.

Only a few counts were recorded for this clone. Here the CDR3 omits its conserved ending phenylalanine or tryptophan, so a read error is the likely source. It is unclear where the CDR3 begins or ends on the DNA, so no DNA is shown, and the CDR3 is as TCRdb lists it. The chain carries TRBV9 and TRBJ1-1. The CDR3 totals 10 residues, both ends included. Germline CDR1 reads SGDLS; CDR2 reads YYNGEE. This CDR3 is CASSVIRQRA.

This chain connects TRBV11-2 to TRBJ1-1; 8 bases align to TRBD1. This CDR3 has 14 amino acids. V trimming: 3 bases; J trimming: 11 bases; junction bases outside the gene matches: 11. Germline V gene sequence: CDR1 SGHAT, CDR2 FQNNGV. CDR3 sequence: CASSFGLGQGLAFF. CDR3 DNA: TGTGCCAGCAGCTTTGGGTTAGGACAGGGATTGGCTTTCTTT. The full variable domain, completed using reference TRBV11-2 and TRBJ1-1, is EAGVAQSPRYKIIEKRQSVAFWCNPISGHATLYWYQQILGQGPKLLIQFQNNGVVDDSQLPKDRFSAERLKGVDSTLKIQPAKLEDSAVYLCASSFGLGQGLAFFGQGTRLTVV.

This chain uses TRBV11-2 with TRBJ2-7, with D perhaps matching TRBD1 (6 bases). V lost 1 base to trimming and J lost 3 bases, with 10 bases between them. From germline, CDR1 is SGHAT and CDR2 FQNNGV. CDR3 length: 14 amino acids. CDR3 in DNA: TGTGCCAGCAGCTTAGCCCAGGACAGCTACGAGCAGTACTTC. This gives the protein CASSLAQDSYEQYF. The full variable domain, in which reference TRBV11-2 and TRBJ2-7 provide the parts outside the CDR3, is EAGVAQSPRYKIIEKRQSVAFWCNPISGHATLYWYQQILGQGPKLLIQFQNNGVVDDSQLPKDRFSAERLKGVDSTLKIQPAKLEDSAVYLCASSLAQDSYEQYFGPGTRLTVT.

This clone was observed a handful of times. This CDR3 is CSVESGAMVPGYTF. CDR3 in DNA: TGCAGCGTTGAATCGGGGGCGATGGTTCCGGGCTACACCTTC. The rearrangement joins TRBV29-1 to TRBJ1-2; weak D call: TRBD1 (6 bases). This CDR3 comprises 14 residues. Germline values: CDR1 SQVTM, CDR2 ANQGSEA. The V and J ends lost 2 bases and 8 bases respectively, with 18 bases between them.

The rearrangement uses TRBV7-2 and TRBJ2-3; no firm D call. The CDR3 spans 13 residues. Germline V gene data show CDR1 as SGHTA and CDR2 as FQGNSA. The V end was cut by 5 bases, the J end by 6 bases, with 12 bases between. CDR3: CASSPSGSDTQYF. DNA for the CDR3: TGTGCCAGCAGCCCCTCCGGCTCGGATACGCAGTATTTT.

This sequence joins TRBV7-2 and TRBJ2-7; TRBD1 might be the D (7 bases). Trimming removed 9 bases at V and 2 bases at J, with 20 bases between. The CDR3 length is 15 residues. CDR1 and CDR2 from the germline V gene are SGHTA and FQGNSA. The CDR3 loop reads CASGTVQPGAYEQYF. The CDR3 DNA reads TGTGCCAGTGGGACAGTTCAACCGGGGGCCTACGAGCAGTACTTC.

This chain uses TRBV19 with TRBJ2-1; possibly TRBD2 for D (6 bases). In germline, CDR1 is LNHDA, CDR2 SQIVND (reference sequence). CDR3 length: 14 amino acids. With 2 bases removed from V and 6 bases from J, the gap between germline ends came to 11 bases. The CDR3 DNA follows: TGTGCCAGTAGTATACGGAGGGCTGGCAATGAGCAGTTCTTC. As protein: CASSIRRAGNEQFF.

The chain combines TRBV7-2 with TRBJ2-3, with D possibly matching TRBD1 (6 bases). The CDR3 is made up of 15 amino acids. Germline V CDR1 and CDR2: SGHTA, FQGNSA. With 5 bases removed from V and 2 bases from J, the gap between germline ends came to 14 bases. CDR3 sequence (DNA): TGTGCCAGCAGCCCAGGGGCAGGCCCCACAGATACGCAGTATTTT. Translating gives CASSPGAGPTDTQYF.

In its sample, this clone was seen a few times. This chain connects TRBV6-1 to TRBJ2-2; 9 bases align to TRBD1. Germline lookup yields CDR1 MNHNS and CDR2 SASEGT. Trimming cost V 8 bases and J 7 bases; bases outside gene matches: 8. The CDR3 is made up of 14 amino acids. This CDR3 is CASRPGTGNGELFF. The CDR3 DNA follows: TGTGCCAGCCGTCCCGGGACAGGGAACGGGGAGCTGTTTTTT.

This chain uses TRBV30 with TRBJ1-6; 12 nucleotides match TRBD1. The J segment lost 9 bases and the V segment lost 8 bases, leaving 5 bases of the junction unmatched. The CDR3 totals 13 residues. Germline-derived CDR1 and CDR2 are GTSNPN and SVGIG (reference sequence). The CDR3 spells CAGDRGQRSPLHF. CDR3 DNA sequence: TGTGCCGGGGACAGGGGGCAACGTTCACCCCTCCACTTT.

This clone has a handful of counts. V and J are TRBV9 and TRBJ2-5, with a tentative D call TRBD2 (6 bases). The CDR3 totals 17 residues. With 0 bases removed from V and 2 bases from J, the gap between germline ends came to 17 bases. The germline V gene has CDR1 SGDLS and CDR2 YYNGEE. The CDR3 reads CASSVAGGGLTQETQYF. The CDR3 bases are TGTGCCAGCAGCGTAGCAGGTGGGGGACTTACTCAAGAGACCCAGTACTTC.

The chain has TRBV13 and TRBJ2-7; tentatively, D is TRBD1 (5 bases). CDR3 length: 14 amino acids. V lost 2 bases to trimming and J lost 6 bases, with 14 bases between them. From germline, CDR1 is PRHDT and CDR2 FYEKMQ (reference sequence). Written as DNA, the CDR3 is TGTGCCAGCAGCTTATGGGGCAACTACGCCGAGCAGTACTTC. Amino acid sequence: CASSLWGNYAEQYF.

The chain carries TRBV7-9 and TRBJ1-4; 7 bases map to TRBD1. J gave up 6 bases and V 5 bases, and 9 bases lay outside the gene matches. This CDR3 has 15 residues. Germline CDR1 is SEHNR and CDR2 is FQNEAQ (reference sequence). CDR3 bases: TGTGCCAGCAGCAACCCGGGACAGCTTTATGAAAAACTGTTTTTT. Translating gives CASSNPGQLYEKLFF.

This clone was detected a few times. The chain combines TRBV4-3 with TRBJ2-1, with 7 bases aligning to TRBD2. The CDR3 is 16 amino acids. Per germline, CDR1 LGHNA and CDR2 YSLEER. Trimming cost V 3 bases and J 2 bases; bases outside gene matches: 7. The CDR3 nucleotides are TGCGCCAGCAGCCAGACCGGGGGGACTACCTACAATGAGCAGTTCTTC. Translation gives CASSQTGGTTYNEQFF.